This T cell receptor (beta chain) was documented in a study of T cell clonotyping in hematopoietic cell transplantation. Germline V gene data show CDR1 as MDHEN and CDR2 as SYDVKM. V dropped 6 bases and J dropped 4 bases, with 7 bases sitting between them. The CDR3 contains 12 residues. Clones were read by immunoSEQ multiplex PCR, and TCRdb kept only the in-frame ones, dropping some. The data hold more than 10,000 clones, with roughly 92% observed a single time. Blood collection times were about day -28 and days 30, 100, 180 posttransplant. The sequences come from PBMCs, collected 100 days after allogeneic stem cell transplant. This clonotype was sampled from a female patient in her fifties or sixties who had an allogeneic stem cell transplant from an unrelated donor, so the T cells may come from the graft donor. Some clones in this sample may be carry-over from other donors' samples. The V gene is TRBV28, the J gene TRBJ1-5; D gene unclear. The CDR3 loop is CASRTRNQPQHF. CDR3 in DNA: TGTGCCAGCAGAACAAGAAATCAGCCCCAGCATTTT.